This is a list of T cell receptor beta chains from one sample in a study of cytotoxic CD8 clonotypes in ibrutinib-treated CLL. Produced via immunoSEQ multiplex PCR; TCRdb's table is partial and in-frame only. The data contain 130,000 to 150,000 clones, approximately 81% of them seen just once; the ten biggest clones take up 13%. The source material was PBMCs, sampled after 12 months of ibrutinib treatment. The receptors were gathered from a human donor with chronic lymphocytic leukemia. Both conserved end residues are part of each CDR3. A D gene is named only where the DNA matches it firmly. Not every row has a clone size; where given, it reads once, few, many or a size class.

>TRBD1|TRBV10-1|TRBJ2-1|.
CASSEPRTGETYNEQFF
TGCGCCAGCAGTGAGCCGAGGACAGGGGAAACCTACAATGAGCAGTTCTTC
>.|TRBV14|TRBJ2-4|.
CASSQGTNLAKNIQYF
TGTGCCAGCAGCCAAGGGACAAATCTAGCCAAAAACATTCAGTACTTC
>.|TRBV5-4|TRBJ1-1|.
CASKTESKNTEAFF
TGTGCCAGCAAGACAGAATCTAAGAACACTGAAGCTTTCTTT
>.|TRBV11-3|TRBJ2-2|.
CASSSQTANTGELFF
TGTGCCAGCAGCTCACAGACAGCGAACACCGGGGAGCTGTTTTTT
>.|TRBV5-4|TRBJ1-2|.
CASSLDKTGPTNYGYTF
TGTGCCAGCAGCTTGGATAAGACAGGACCTACTAACTATGGCTACACCTTC
>TRBD2|TRBV27|TRBJ2-1|.
CASSLYPGGIGQFF
TGTGCCAGCAGTTTGTACCCGGGAGGGATAGGGCAGTTCTTC
>.|TRBV6-6|TRBJ1-2|.
CASSPQSYGYTF
TGTGCCAGCAGCCCTCAGTCCTATGGCTACACCTTC
>.|TRBV28|TRBJ1-4|.
CASSLLSTGVNEKLFF
TGTGCCAGCAGTTTATTATCCACAGGTGTGAATGAAAAACTGTTTTTT
>.|TRBV7-2|TRBJ2-2|.
CASSLRGTGELFF
TGTGCCAGCAGCTTACGAGGGACCGGGGAGCTGTTTTTT
>.|TRBV7-2|TRBJ2-1|once
CASSPSRYEQFF
TGTGCCAGCAGTCCTAGTCGGTATGAGCAGTTCTTC
>.|TRBV29-1|TRBJ1-2|.
CSVPSGTPNYGYTF
TGCAGCGTTCCCTCCGGGACACCGAACTATGGCTACACCTTC
>TRBD1|TRBV6-6|TRBJ1-2|few
CASSGTDDYGYTF
TGTGCCAGCAGCGGGACAGATGACTATGGCTACACCTTC
>TRBD2|TRBV7-9|TRBJ2-7|.
CASSSGLPSYEQYF
TGTGCCAGCAGCTCGGGACTACCCAGCTACGAGCAGTACTTC
>TRBD1|TRBV5-4|TRBJ2-1|.
CASTPGQGSFEQFF
TGTGCCAGCACCCCGGGACAGGGTTCATTTGAGCAGTTCTTC
>TRBD1|TRBV7-8|TRBJ1-5|.
CASSLFLGERAGGQPQHF
TGTGCCAGCAGCTTATTCCTGGGGGAGAGGGCAGGGGGTCAGCCCCAGCATTTT
>.|TRBV9|TRBJ1-3|once
CASSSAPGSAGNTIYF
TGTGCCAGCAGCTCAGCCCCGGGGTCCGCTGGAAACACCATATATTTT
>.|TRBV7-8|TRBJ1-2|few
CASSSGRIPNYGYTF
TGTGCCAGCAGTTCCGGACGGATCCCCAACTATGGCTACACCTTC
>.|TRBV6-1|TRBJ2-7|.
CASREVSGPYEQYF
TGTGCCAGCAGAGAAGTATCGGGTCCCTACGAGCAGTACTTC
>.|TRBV27|TRBJ2-1|.
CASSFRQNNEQFF
TGTGCCAGCAGTTTTCGGCAGAACAATGAGCAGTTCTTC
>.|TRBV5-1|TRBJ1-1|.
CASSLEGLPSEAFF
TGCGCCAGCAGCTTAGAGGGGTTACCTAGTGAAGCTTTCTTT
>.|TRBV5-8|TRBJ2-3|once
CASSYYRVGDTQYF
TGTGCCAGCAGCTATTACAGGGTTGGGGATACGCAGTATTTT
>.|TRBV7-8|TRBJ2-5|.
CASSRQSGLETQYF
TGTGCCAGCAGCCGACAATCAGGTCTGGAGACCCAGTACTTC
>.|TRBV10-3|TRBJ2-2|.
CAISRGGELFF
TGTGCCATCAGCAGGGGCGGGGAGCTGTTTTTT
>.|TRBV6-5|TRBJ1-1|.
CASSTIVNTEAFF
TGTGCCAGCAGTACTATAGTGAACACTGAAGCTTTCTTT
>TRBD1|TRBV29-1|TRBJ2-7|.
CSVGGTGRTYEQYF
TGCAGCGTGGGCGGGACAGGGCGTACCTACGAGCAGTACTTC
>.|TRBV6-1|TRBJ1-5|.
CASSELGVDQPQHF
TGTGCCAGCAGTGAACTGGGGGTAGATCAGCCCCAGCATTTT
>.|TRBV9|TRBJ2-1|.
CASSVDSGWAYNEQFF
TGTGCCAGCAGCGTAGACTCGGGATGGGCTTACAATGAGCAGTTCTTC
>TRBD2|TRBV27|TRBJ2-1|.
CASSPLTSGSKRSYNEQFF
TGTGCCAGCAGTCCCCTGACTAGCGGGAGCAAGAGGTCCTACAATGAGCAGTTCTTC
>.|TRBV6-6|TRBJ2-7|.
CASTNGATYEQYF
TGTGCCAGCACTAACGGGGCAACCTACGAGCAGTACTTC
>.|TRBV6-5|TRBJ1-3|.
CASSFGNTIYF
TGTGCCAGCAGCTTTGGAAACACCATATATTTT
>.|TRBV4-1|TRBJ2-5|.
CASSPDSGLGTQYF
TGCGCCAGCAGCCCTGATTCGGGTCTAGGGACCCAGTACTTC
>.|TRBV19|TRBJ2-3|.
CASSAMTGTYTQYF
TGTGCCAGTAGTGCAATGACAGGTACCTATACGCAGTATTTT
>TRBD2|TRBV5-1|TRBJ2-5|once
CASSLVLAGEETQYF
TGCGCCAGCAGCTTGGTCCTAGCGGGAGAAGAGACCCAGTACTTC
>TRBD2|TRBV5-1|TRBJ2-1|.
CASSLVVAGENEQFF
TGCGCCAGCAGCTTGGTGGTAGCGGGAGAAAATGAGCAGTTCTTC
>TRBD1|TRBV5-4|TRBJ1-4|.
CASSQGGSGHYEKLFF
TGTGCCAGCAGCCAGGGGGGATCGGGTCATTATGAAAAACTGTTTTTT
>TRBD1|TRBV5-1|TRBJ2-2|.
CASSPGQGDGTGELFF
TGCGCCAGCAGCCCCGGACAGGGGGATGGGACCGGGGAGCTGTTTTTT
>.|TRBV19|TRBJ2-7|.
CASSSAVLAYEQYF
TGTGCCAGTAGTTCCGCAGTTTTAGCATACGAGCAGTACTTC
>TRBD2|TRBV5-1|TRBJ2-1|.
CASRGLAVSSYNEQFF
TGCGCCAGCAGGGGACTAGCGGTCAGCTCCTACAATGAGCAGTTCTTC
>TRBD1|TRBV5-6|TRBJ2-7|.
CASSTGTGAPRGEQYF
TGTGCCAGCAGCACTGGGACAGGGGCCCCTCGGGGGGAGCAGTACTTC
>.|TRBV7-2|TRBJ1-3|.
CASSLSGRSGNTIYF
TGTGCCAGCAGCTTATCAGGCCGCTCTGGAAACACCATATATTTT